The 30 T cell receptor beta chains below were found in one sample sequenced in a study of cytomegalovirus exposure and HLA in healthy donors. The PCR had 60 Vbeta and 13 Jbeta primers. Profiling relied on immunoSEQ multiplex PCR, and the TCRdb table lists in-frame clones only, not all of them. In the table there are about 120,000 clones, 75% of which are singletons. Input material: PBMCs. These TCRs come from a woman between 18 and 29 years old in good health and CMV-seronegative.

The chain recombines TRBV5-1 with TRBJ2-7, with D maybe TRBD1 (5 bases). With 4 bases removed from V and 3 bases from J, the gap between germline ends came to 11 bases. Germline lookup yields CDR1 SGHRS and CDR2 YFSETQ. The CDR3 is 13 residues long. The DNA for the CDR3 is TGCGCCAGCAGCCCCAAGGGGAACTACGAGCAGTACTTC. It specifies CASSPKGNYEQYF.

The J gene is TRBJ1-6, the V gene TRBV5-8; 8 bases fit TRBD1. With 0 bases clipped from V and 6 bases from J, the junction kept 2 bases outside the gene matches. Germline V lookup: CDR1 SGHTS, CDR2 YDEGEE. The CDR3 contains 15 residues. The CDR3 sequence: CASSLDRGGNSPLHF. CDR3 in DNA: TGTGCCAGCAGCTTGGACAGGGGGGGTAATTCACCCCTCCACTTT.

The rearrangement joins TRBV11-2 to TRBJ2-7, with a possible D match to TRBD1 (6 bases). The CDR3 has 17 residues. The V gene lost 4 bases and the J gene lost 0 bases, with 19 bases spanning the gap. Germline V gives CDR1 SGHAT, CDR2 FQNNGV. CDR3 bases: TGTGCCAGCAGCTCAACCCGAACCCGGGACATCTCCTACGAGCAGTACTTC. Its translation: CASSSTRTRDISYEQYF.

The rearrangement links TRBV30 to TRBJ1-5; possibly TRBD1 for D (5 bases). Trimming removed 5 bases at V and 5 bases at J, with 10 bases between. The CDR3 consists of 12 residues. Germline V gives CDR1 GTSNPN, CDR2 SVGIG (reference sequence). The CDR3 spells CAWGRVDQPQHF. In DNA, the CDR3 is TGTGCCTGGGGCAGGGTCGATCAGCCCCAGCATTTT.

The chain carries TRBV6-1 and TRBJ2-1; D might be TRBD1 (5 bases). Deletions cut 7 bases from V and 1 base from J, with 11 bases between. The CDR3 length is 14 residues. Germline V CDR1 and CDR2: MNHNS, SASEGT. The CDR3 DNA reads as TGTGCCAGCATCCGGGCAGGGTCCTACAATGAGCAGTTCTTC. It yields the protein CASIRAGSYNEQFF.

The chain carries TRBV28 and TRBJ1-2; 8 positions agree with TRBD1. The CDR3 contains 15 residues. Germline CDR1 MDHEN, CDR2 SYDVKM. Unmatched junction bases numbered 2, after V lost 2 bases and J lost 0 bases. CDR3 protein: CASSLGQGANYGYTF. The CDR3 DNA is TGTGCCAGCAGTTTAGGACAGGGCGCTAACTATGGCTACACCTTC.

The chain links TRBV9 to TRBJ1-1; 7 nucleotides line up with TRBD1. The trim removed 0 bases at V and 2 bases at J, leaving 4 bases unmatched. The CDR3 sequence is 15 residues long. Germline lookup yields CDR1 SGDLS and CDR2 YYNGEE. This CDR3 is CASSVARDSNTEAFF. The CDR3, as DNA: TGTGCCAGCAGCGTAGCTCGGGACAGTAACACTGAAGCTTTCTTT.

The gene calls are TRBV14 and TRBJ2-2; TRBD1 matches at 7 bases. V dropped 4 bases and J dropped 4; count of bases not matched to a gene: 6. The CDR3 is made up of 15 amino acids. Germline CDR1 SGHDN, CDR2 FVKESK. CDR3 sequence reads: CASSRRGQPTGELFF. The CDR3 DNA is TGTGCCAGCAGCCGAAGGGGGCAGCCCACCGGGGAGCTGTTTTTT.

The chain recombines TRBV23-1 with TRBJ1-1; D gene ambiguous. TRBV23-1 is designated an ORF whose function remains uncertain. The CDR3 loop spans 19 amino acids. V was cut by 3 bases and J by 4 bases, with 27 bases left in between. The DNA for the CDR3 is TGCGCCAGCAGTCATTCAAGGGTAAAGACACCTCGGGAGGGCACTGAAGCTTTCTTT. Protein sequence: CASSHSRVKTPREGTEAFF.

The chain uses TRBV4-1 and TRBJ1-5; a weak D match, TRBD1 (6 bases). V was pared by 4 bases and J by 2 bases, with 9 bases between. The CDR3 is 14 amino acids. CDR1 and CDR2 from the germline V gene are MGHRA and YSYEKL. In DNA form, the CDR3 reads TGCGCCAGCAGCCCGAGACAGGGCAATCAGCCCCAGCATTTT. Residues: CASSPRQGNQPQHF.

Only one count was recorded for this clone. CDR3: CASSAGGTGNTEAFF. CDR3 sequence (DNA): TGTGCCAGCAGCGCCGGGGGGACGGGGAACACTGAAGCTTTCTTT. The rearrangement uses TRBV9 and TRBJ1-1; D perhaps matches TRBD1 (5 bases). The CDR3 sequence is 15 residues long. Trimming left V 3 bases short and J 1 base short, with 13 bases between. In germline, CDR1 is SGDLS, CDR2 YYNGEE.

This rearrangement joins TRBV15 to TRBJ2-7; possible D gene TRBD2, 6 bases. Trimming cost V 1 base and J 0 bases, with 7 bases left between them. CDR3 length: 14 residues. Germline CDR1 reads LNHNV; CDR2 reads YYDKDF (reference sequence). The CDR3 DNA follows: TGTGCCACCAGCAGAGGGAGGGCCTCCTACGAGCAGTACTTC. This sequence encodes CATSRGRASYEQYF.

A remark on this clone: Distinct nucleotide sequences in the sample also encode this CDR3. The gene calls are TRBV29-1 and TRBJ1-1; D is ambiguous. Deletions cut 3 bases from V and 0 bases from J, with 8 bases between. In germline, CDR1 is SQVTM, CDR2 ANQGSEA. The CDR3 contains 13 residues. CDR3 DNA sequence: TGCAGCGTTGAGGGGAGGATGAACACTGAAGCTTTCTTT. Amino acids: CSVEGRMNTEAFF. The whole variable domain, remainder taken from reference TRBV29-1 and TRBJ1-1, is SAVISQKPSRDICQRGTSLTIQCQVDSQVTMMFWYRQQPGQSLTLIATANQGSEATYESGFVIDKFPISRPNLTFSTLTVSNMSPEDSSIYLCSVEGRMNTEAFFGQGTRLTVV.

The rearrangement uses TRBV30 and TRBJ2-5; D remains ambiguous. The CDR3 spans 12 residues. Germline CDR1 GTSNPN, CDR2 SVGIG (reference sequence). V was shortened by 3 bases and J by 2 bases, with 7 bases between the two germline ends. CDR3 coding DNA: TGTGCCTGGAGGCGGCGGCAAGAGACCCAGTACTTC. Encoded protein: CAWRRRQETQYF.

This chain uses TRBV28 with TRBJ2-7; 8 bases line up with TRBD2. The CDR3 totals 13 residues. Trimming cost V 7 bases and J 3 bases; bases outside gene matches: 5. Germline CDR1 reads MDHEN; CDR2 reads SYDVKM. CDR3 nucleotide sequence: TGTGCCAGCATTCTCGGGGGGGGCTACGAGCAGTACTTC. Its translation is CASILGGGYEQYF.

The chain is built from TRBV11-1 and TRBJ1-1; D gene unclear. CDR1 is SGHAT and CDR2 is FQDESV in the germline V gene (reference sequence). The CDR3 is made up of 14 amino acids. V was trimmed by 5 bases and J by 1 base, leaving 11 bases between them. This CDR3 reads CASSLVTGNTEAFF. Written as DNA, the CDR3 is TGTGCCAGCAGCCTCGTAACTGGGAACACTGAAGCTTTCTTT.

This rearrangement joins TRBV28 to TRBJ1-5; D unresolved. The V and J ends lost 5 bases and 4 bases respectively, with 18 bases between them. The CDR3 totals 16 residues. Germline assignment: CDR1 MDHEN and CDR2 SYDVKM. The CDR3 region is CASSHSGSSRNQPQHF. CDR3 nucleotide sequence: TGTGCCAGCAGTCATTCAGGATCGTCCCGAAATCAGCCCCAGCATTTT.

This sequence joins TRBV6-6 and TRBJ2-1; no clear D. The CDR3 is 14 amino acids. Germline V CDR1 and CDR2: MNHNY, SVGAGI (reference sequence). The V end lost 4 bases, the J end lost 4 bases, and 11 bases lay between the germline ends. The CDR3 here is CASSSLNVYNEQFF. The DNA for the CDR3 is TGTGCCAGCAGTTCCCTAAACGTATACAATGAGCAGTTCTTC.

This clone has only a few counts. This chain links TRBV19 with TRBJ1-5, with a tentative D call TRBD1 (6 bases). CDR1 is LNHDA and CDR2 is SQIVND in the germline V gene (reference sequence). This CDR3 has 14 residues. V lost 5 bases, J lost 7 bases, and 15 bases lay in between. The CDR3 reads CASSPQGWGQPQHF. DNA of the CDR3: TGTGCCAGTAGTCCTCAGGGGTGGGGGCAGCCCCAGCATTTT.

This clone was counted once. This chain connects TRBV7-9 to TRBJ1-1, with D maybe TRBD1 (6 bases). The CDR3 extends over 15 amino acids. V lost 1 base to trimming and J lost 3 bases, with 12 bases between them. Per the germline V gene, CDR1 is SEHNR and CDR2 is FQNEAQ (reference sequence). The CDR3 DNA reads TGTGCCAGCAGCTTAGGGGTGGGGGCGGACACTGAAGCTTTCTTT. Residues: CASSLGVGADTEAFF.

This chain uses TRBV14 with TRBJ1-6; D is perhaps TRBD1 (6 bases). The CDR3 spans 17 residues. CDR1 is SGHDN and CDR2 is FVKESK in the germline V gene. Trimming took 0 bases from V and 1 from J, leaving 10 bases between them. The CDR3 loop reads CASSQEMGASYNSPLHF. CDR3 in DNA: TGTGCCAGCAGCCAAGAAATGGGGGCTTCCTATAATTCACCCCTCCACTTT.

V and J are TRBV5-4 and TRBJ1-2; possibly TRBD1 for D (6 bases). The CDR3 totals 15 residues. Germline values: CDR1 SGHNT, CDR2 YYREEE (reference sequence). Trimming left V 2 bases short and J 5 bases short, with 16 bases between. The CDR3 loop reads CASSFSMAGEYGYTF. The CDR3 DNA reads TGTGCCAGCAGCTTTTCTATGGCAGGGGAGTATGGCTACACCTTC.

As DNA, the CDR3 is TGTGCCAGTAGTACGGGTTCGGGGGGCGGAAGGGGCTACACCTTC. This encodes CASSTGSGGGRGYTF. The J gene is TRBJ1-2, the V gene TRBV19, with D maybe TRBD1 (6 bases). The CDR3 spans 15 residues. Per germline, CDR1 LNHDA and CDR2 SQIVND (reference sequence). The V gene lost 4 bases and the J gene lost 8 bases, with 20 bases spanning the gap.

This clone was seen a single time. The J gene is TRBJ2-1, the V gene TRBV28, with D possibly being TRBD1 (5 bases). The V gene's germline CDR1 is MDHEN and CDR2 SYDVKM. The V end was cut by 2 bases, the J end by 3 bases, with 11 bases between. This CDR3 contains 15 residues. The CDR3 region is CASSLPHQGYNEQFF. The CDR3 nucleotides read TGTGCCAGCAGTTTACCTCATCAGGGCTACAATGAGCAGTTCTTC.

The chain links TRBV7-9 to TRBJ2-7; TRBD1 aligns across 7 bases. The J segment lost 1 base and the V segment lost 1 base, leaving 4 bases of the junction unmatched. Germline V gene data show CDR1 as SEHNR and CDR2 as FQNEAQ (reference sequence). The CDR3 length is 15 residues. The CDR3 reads CASSLGQGVSYEQYF. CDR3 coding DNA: TGTGCCAGCAGCTTAGGGCAGGGGGTGTCCTACGAGCAGTACTTC.

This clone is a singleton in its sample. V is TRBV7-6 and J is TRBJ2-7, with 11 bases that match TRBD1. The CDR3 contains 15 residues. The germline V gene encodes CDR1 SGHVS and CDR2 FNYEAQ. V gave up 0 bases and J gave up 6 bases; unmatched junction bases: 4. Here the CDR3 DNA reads TGTGCCAGCAGCTTAGCGGGACAGGGGGTCGGCGAGCAGTACTTC. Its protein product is CASSLAGQGVGEQYF.

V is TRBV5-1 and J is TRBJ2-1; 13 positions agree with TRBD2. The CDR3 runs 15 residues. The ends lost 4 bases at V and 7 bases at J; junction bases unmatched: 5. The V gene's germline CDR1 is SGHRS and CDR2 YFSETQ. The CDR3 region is CASSTGTSGVNEQFF. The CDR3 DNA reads TGCGCCAGCAGCACCGGGACTAGCGGGGTGAATGAGCAGTTCTTC.

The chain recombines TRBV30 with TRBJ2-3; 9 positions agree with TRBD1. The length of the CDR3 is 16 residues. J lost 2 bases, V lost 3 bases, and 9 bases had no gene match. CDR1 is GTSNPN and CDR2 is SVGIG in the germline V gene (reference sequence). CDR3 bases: TGTGCCTGGAGGAAATCCGGGACAGGGAACACAGATACGCAGTATTTT. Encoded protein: CAWRKSGTGNTDTQYF.

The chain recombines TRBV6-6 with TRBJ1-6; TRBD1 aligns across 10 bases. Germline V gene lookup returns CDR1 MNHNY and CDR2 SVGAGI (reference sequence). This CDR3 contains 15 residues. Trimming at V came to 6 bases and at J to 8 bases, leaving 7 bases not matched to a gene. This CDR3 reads CASREWTGGHSPLHF. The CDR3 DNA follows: TGTGCCAGCAGGGAATGGACAGGGGGGCATTCACCCCTCCACTTT.

CDR3 residues: CAISDGGGNYGYTF. CDR3 nucleotide sequence: TGTGCCATCAGTGACGGCGGGGGTAACTATGGCTACACCTTC. The V call is TRBV10-3, the J call TRBJ1-2; possibly TRBD1 for D (5 bases). Germline CDR1 is ENHRY and CDR2 is SYGVKD. Trimming pared 3 bases from V and 1 base from J, leaving 9 bases between. The CDR3 contains 14 residues.